The clone carrying this T cell receptor (beta chain) was observed once. Its antigen is not known. The record originates from a study of T cells in localized non-small cell lung cancer. Findings and caveats of the study: Only one tumor region was sequenced, so heterogeneity remains possible. For the top 100 tumor clones, a median roughly 56 also appeared in adjacent lung.

Measured with immunoSEQ multiplex PCR; TCRdb has only the in-frame clones, and not every one. In the table there are about 19,000 clones, 75% to 95% of which are singletons. The germline gives CDR1 SGHRS, CDR2 YFSETQ. The CDR3 runs 15 residues. With 0 bases removed from V and 7 bases from J, the gap between germline ends came to 14 bases. The chain couples TRBV5-1 to TRBJ2-4; D call uncertain. The receptor was isolated from a male donor older than 55 with stage I squamous cell lung carcinoma. This sample comprised peripheral blood, obtained before any cancer treatment. In nucleotides, the CDR3 is TGCGCCAGCAGCTTGGCATCGAAAGTCGGGAACATTCAGTACTTC. Amino acid sequence: CASSLASKVGNIQYF.